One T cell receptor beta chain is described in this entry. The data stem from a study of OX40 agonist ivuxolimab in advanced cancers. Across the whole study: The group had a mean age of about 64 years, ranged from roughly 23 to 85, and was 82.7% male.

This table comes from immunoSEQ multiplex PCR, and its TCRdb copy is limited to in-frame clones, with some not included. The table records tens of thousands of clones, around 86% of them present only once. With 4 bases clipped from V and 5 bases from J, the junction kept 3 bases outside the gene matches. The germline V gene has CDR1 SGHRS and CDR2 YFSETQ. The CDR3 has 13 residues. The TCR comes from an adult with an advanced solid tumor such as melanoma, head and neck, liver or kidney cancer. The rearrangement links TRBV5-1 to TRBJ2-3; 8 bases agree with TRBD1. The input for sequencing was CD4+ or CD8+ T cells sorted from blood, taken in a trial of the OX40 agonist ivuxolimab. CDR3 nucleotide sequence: TGCGCCAGCAGCCTAGGACAGGGAGATACGCAGTATTTT. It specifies CASSLGQGDTQYF. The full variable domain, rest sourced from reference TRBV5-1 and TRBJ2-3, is KAGVTQTPRYLIKTRGQQVTLSCSPISGHRSVSWYQQTPGQGLQFLFEYFSETQRNKGNFPGRFSGRQFSNSRSEMNVSTLELGDSALYLCASSLGQGDTQYFGPGTRLTVL.